This TCR beta chain derives from a study of blood T cells in healthy people across ages. Aged about 6 to 90, donors were systemically healthy Caucasians from Russia. Germline V CDR1 and CDR2: SGHTA, FQGNSA. CDR3 length: 14 residues. Trimming removed 5 bases from V and 0 bases from J, with 11 bases in between. In regard to this clonotype: Its antigen remains unidentified.

Primers used in a second PCR of roughly 6 to 11 cycles were a sample-barcoded 5' primer and a J-beta primer mix. Each CDR3 protein is one row after TCRdb ran MiXCR on the 5' RACE reads. Here the sample spans about 640,000 distinct CDR3 sequences, approximately 40% being singletons. The study, taken as a whole, reports: Per million T cells, TCR beta diversity dropped about linearly as age rose.

Sequenced input: blood. The chain recombines TRBV7-2 with TRBJ2-7; TRBD1 is a possible D gene (5 bases). The receptor comes from a man older than 75 in good health. In nucleotides, the CDR3 is TGTGCCAGCAGCCCAGAACAGGTCTCCTACGAGCAGTACTTC. Translated, it gives CASSPEQVSYEQYF.